The source of this TCR beta chain is a study of blood T cell repertoires in COVID-19 (dated by TCRdb to 2018 to 2020). Regarding the study in general: The collaborator samples originated in the United States, Italy and Spain and spanned the acute and convalescent phases of COVID-19. The prospective study material was composed of cDNA or gDNA derived from T cells, B-cell-depleted T cells, or PBMCs. The dataset comprised deeply sampled blood TCRbeta repertoires from subjects exposed to, actively infected with, or recovered from COVID-19. The repertoires were made available in a free public database intended to serve as a resource for research on the immune response to SARS-CoV-2. The samples were drawn from two sources: the first 160 participants of the ongoing ImmuneRACE study, and 950 to 1,500 subjects contributed by 6 global collaborators. A de-identified subject ID, COVID-19 status, age in years and sex were almost always included in the sample metadata. HLA class I and class II types, where available, came from metadata supplied by the sample provider rather than from assay-based typing.

Each collaborating institution followed its own protocols to collect whole blood in K2EDTA tubes. For TCRbeta analysis, collaborator samples were shipped as frozen whole blood, as isolated PBMCs, or as DNA extracted from either sample type. What the research found in general, with its limitations: Clinical and demographic metadata were provided uncurated, with the amount varying by source and participant.

Notes on this clone: It has no known antigen specificity. Base qualities are not at hand, and no much larger clone is one base apart.

TCRbeta CDR3 regions were amplified from genomic DNA by means of the immunoSEQ Assay, a bias-controlled multiplex PCR. Per the original workflow: Within the assay, amplification of reference gene primers was used to estimate how many nucleated cells each sample contained. Sequence reads were collapsed and filtered to measure the absolute abundance of every unique TCRbeta CDR3 rearrangement. For each sample, productive Simpson clonality was calculated as the square root of Simpson's diversity index across productive rearrangements. TCRdb took this table from immuneACCESS and kept in-frame rearrangements with V and J called. Such tables lack part of the clones; where checked against another copy, unresolved V genes explain under half of the gap, and the rest is unexplained. V, J and clone size derive from that table, while D and trimming were established from the DNA sequence. In all, the sample holds some 54,000 clones, and about 90% of those were seen once. The top ten constitute approximately 2.5% of the sample.

This sequence was found in a man aged 55-75 years with acute or convalescent COVID-19. Sequenced: peripheral blood.

The nucleotides are TGTGCCACCAGCAGGGACTACACCGGGGAGCTGTTTTTT. Translated, it reads CATSRDYTGELFF. The rearranged segments are TRBV15 and TRBJ2-2, and TRBD2 may be the D gene, going by 5 matching bases. The V and J ends are trimmed by 3 bases and 3 bases, leaving 5 bases between them. CDR1 LNHNV and CDR2 YYDKDF were looked up in the germline V gene (reference sequence). The CDR3 contains 13 residues, cysteine and phenylalanine counted. The entry retains the CDR3 DNA only, 39 bases that are in frame from base 1.